This note documents a single TCR beta chain sequence. The antigen is undetermined. CDR1 is LNHDA, CDR2 SQIVND, per germline (reference sequence). With 5 bases clipped from V and 9 bases from J, the junction kept 10 bases outside the gene matches. This CDR3 is 15 amino acids long. Measured with immunoSEQ multiplex PCR; TCRdb has only the in-frame clones, and not every one. The table records 650,000 to 750,000 clones, 72% of them present only once. The data are from a study of shared clonotypes between healthy human individuals. Findings and caveats of the study: Clonotypes shared by all four donors outscored non-shared clonotypes in generation probability.

The chain joins TRBV19 to TRBJ2-1; 10 nucleotides line up with TRBD1. This sequence originates from a young woman in good health. Material: memory CD4+ T cells sorted from blood. Regarding subset: CD45RA-negative fraction. CDR3 in DNA: TGTGCCAGTAGTCTGGGGGGACAGGGGATGGGTGAGCAGTTCTTC. This encodes CASSLGGQGMGEQFF.